The TCR beta chain under discussion was sequenced for a study of CD8+ T cells in alopecia areata (dated by TCRdb to 2017 to 2018). For the study in its entirety: The treated patients, all with moderate-to-severe alopecia areata, were enrolled in an open-label pilot trial of oral tofacitinib given at 5 to 10 mg twice daily. Human TCRbeta sequencing covered scalp tissue and sorted CD4+ and CD8+ peripheral blood T cells from patchy and totalis/universalis alopecia areata patients and healthy controls. Patients on tofacitinib were biopsied at baseline and after 4 and 24 weeks of treatment, and several of the patients also had a later scalp biopsy. Disease severity in treated patients was measured with the SALT score, which quantifies the percentage of affected scalp surface area. TCRbeta CDR3 regions were amplified by immunoSEQ multiplex PCR with 35 Vbeta forward and 13 Jbeta reverse primers. Clonality in the scalp was compared among normal scalp (n=4), patchy alopecia areata scalp (n=8), and alopecia totalis/universalis scalp (n=8). The study used high-throughput TCRbeta sequencing to examine T cell clonal expansion in alopecia areata, in both the C3H/HeJ mouse model and human patients. Patients stayed on tofacitinib for 6 to 18 months and then had 6 months of follow-up off drug so that delayed response and recurrence could be assessed. RNA was extracted with the PAXgene miRNA kit for fixed scalp, the miRNeasy kit for PBMCs, and the RNeasy kit for mouse skin. On the study overall, not on this receptor specifically: Unlike mouse skin, which is dominated by gammadelta T cells, normal human skin has resident alphabeta T cells that are also sequenced, and this complicates analysis of the scalp TCR repertoire. Many expanded lesional clones were found to persist in scalp and blood during tofacitinib treatment, and relapse after treatment cessation may be partly explained by this persistence. Shared TCR sequences between patients were less evident than in mice, which may be partly attributable to HLA diversity in the patient population. With tofacitinib, both scalp clonality and the number of expanded CD8+ clones among the top 100 scalp clones went down significantly. Compared with normal scalp, lesional scalp, particularly in alopecia totalis/universalis, had higher clonality and more expanded CD8+ clones, which suggests antigenic drive. Because the treated cohort was small and had just a single nonresponder, larger studies are needed to establish links between baseline CD8+ expansion and response.

About this clone itself: What antigen it recognizes has not been identified. Base-call qualities are not available, and no considerably larger clone is one nucleotide away.

Via the germline V gene, CDR1 is MGHRA and CDR2 YSYEKL. Including the terminal cysteine and phenylalanine, the CDR3 comprises 13 residues. The read is trimmed to its CDR3 DNA, 39 bases read in frame from base 1. At the junction V is shortened by 3 bases and J by 6 bases, with 9 bases in between. According to the study, the label for this sample's time point signals: less than five weeks on oral tofacitinib. Reading the label with the study, this specimen's treatment or condition is: oral pan-JAK inhibitor, 5-10 mg twice daily. Lesional scalp punch biopsies and peripheral blood were collected from alopecia areata patients. PBMCs were isolated by density centrifugation and stained for CD3, CD4 and CD8, and CD4+ and CD8+ T cells were sorted on a FACSAria. Library creation used the immunoSEQ multiplex PCR assay. To provide template for TCR sequencing, every sample had RNA extracted and reverse transcribed into cDNA. SuperScript III was used to make first-strand cDNA, primed with a 2:1 mix of oligo-dT and random hexamers. Amplification bias was assessed with a synthetic immune receptor repertoire, and residual bias was removed computationally. The paper's data handling went like this. Raw reads were preprocessed for error removal, and CDR3 was defined according to IMGT conventions as running from the conserved cysteine to phenylalanine. Clonality was computed as 1 minus the Shannon entropy, with the entropy normalized by log2 of the number of productive unique TCRs. Whether each scalp clone was CD4 or CD8 was inferred by checking scalp TCRbeta sequences against the CD4 and CD8 repertoires from sorted blood. The immuneACCESS repertoire file appears here via TCRdb, limited to in-frame rearrangements. These files lack a portion of the clones; in checked studies, under half of the deficit traces to unresolved V genes, and the cause of the others is not known. V and J calls and clone size follow that table, whereas D and trimming were derived from the DNA. The sample records roughly 190,000 clones, about 60% of which are singletons. 3% to 3.5% of the sample goes to the ten largest clones.

This clonotype originated in a human donor with alopecia areata. The specimen was CD4+ T cells sorted from blood, collected at week 4, from a patient treated with tofacitinib. The chain couples TRBV4-1 to TRBJ2-1; the D gene lacks a confident call. Here the CDR3 is given as CASSQTLTNEQFF. The sequence in DNA is TGCGCCAGCAGCCAGACTCTTACCAATGAGCAGTTCTTC.